Sequencing of this T cell receptor beta chain was carried out in a study of blood T cell repertoires in COVID-19. Study summary: Acute and convalescent COVID-19 specimens originated in the United States, Italy and Spain. The analysed material was cDNA or gDNA that came from T cells, B-cell-depleted T cells, or PBMCs.

Enrolment of Seattle patients took place during active infection, and they were followed longitudinally. In the source study's methods: Counts of nucleated cells, estimated from reference gene primer amplification, were obtained. The data were produced by immunoSEQ multiplex PCR, yet TCRdb's version contains in-frame clones alone and is incomplete. V, J and clone size are taken as reported in that table, and D and trimming were inferred from the DNA itself. In the table there are a few hundred thousand clones, around four fifths of which are singletons. CDR3 length: 14 amino acids. V trimming: 5 bases; J trimming: 5 bases; junction bases outside the gene matches: 8. Germline assignment: CDR1 KGHSH and CDR2 LQKENI.

What was sequenced was peripheral blood. The source of this sequence is a woman aged 70-85 years with COVID-19, enrolled during active disease. The rearrangement uses TRBV18 and TRBJ1-1, with 7 bases aligning to TRBD1. The CDR3 protein is CASSATGRTTEAFF. The CDR3 bases are TGTGCCAGCTCAGCGACAGGGAGGACTACTGAAGCTTTCTTT.